The rows below give T cell receptor beta chains drawn from one sample of a study of cytomegalovirus exposure and HLA in healthy donors. The protocol was immunoSEQ multiplex PCR, while the TCRdb copy is restricted to in-frame clones and leaves out a portion. The table includes 150,000 to 200,000 clones, 82% detected once. The sequenced material came from PBMCs. Receptors originate from a girl between 5 and 17 years old in good health and CMV-seropositive. Both conserved end residues are part of each CDR3. D genes are given only for firm matches. A row's size may be missing; if present it is once, few, many or a size class.

D: TRBD1
J: TRBJ2-7
V: TRBV13
size: once
DNA: TGTGCCAGCAGCCCAGGACAGGCCACCTACGAGCAGTACTTC
CDR3: CASSPGQATYEQYF

D: TRBD1
J: TRBJ1-1
V: TRBV2
size: NA
DNA: TGTGCCAGCAGACTAAACAGGGGATTTGGTGAAGCTTTCTTT
CDR3: CASRLNRGFGEAFF

D: NA
J: TRBJ2-7
V: TRBV28
size: NA
DNA: TGTGCCAGCAGTTTAGGGACTTACGAGCAGTACTTC
CDR3: CASSLGTYEQYF

D: TRBD1
J: TRBJ1-5
V: TRBV2
size: NA
DNA: TGTGCCAGCAGTGAAACCCCCCGAACAGGGGGCCGCGGGGGGGGTCAGCCCCAGCATTTT
CDR3: CASSETPRTGGRGGGQPQHF

D: NA
J: TRBJ1-2
V: TRBV7-3
size: NA
DNA: TGTGCCAGCAGCTTAATACGGGAGGCTGACGGCTACACCTTC
CDR3: CASSLIREADGYTF

D: NA
J: TRBJ2-1
V: TRBV27
size: NA
DNA: TGTGCCAGCAGTTCCCGGGTGGTAAATGAGCAGTTCTTC
CDR3: CASSSRVVNEQFF

D: NA
J: TRBJ1-2
V: TRBV7-2
size: NA
DNA: TGTGCCAGCAGCTTAGCGCAGGGTGAATACTATGGCTACACCTTC
CDR3: CASSLAQGEYYGYTF

D: NA
J: TRBJ1-1
V: TRBV11-1
size: NA
DNA: TGTGCCAGCAGCTTAAGGGGAAGCGCTGAAGCTTTCTTT
CDR3: CASSLRGSAEAFF

D: NA
J: TRBJ2-5
V: TRBV30
size: once
DNA: TGTGCCTGGCGGGGGGCGACCCCCGAGACCCAGTACTTC
CDR3: CAWRGATPETQYF

D: TRBD1
J: TRBJ1-2
V: TRBV5-6
size: NA
DNA: TGTGCCAGCAGCCCACTGACAGGGGGCGTGAATGGCTACACCTTC
CDR3: CASSPLTGGVNGYTF

D: TRBD1
J: TRBJ1-4
V: TRBV10-3
size: NA
DNA: TGTGCCATCAGTGGGGGGACAGGGGATATTAAGGATGGTAGTGAAAAACTGTTTTTT
CDR3: CAISGGTGDIKDGSEKLFF

D: TRBD1
J: TRBJ1-3
V: TRBV29-1
size: NA
DNA: TGCAGCGCACGGACAGGAGACTTTACTGGAAACACCATATATTTT
CDR3: CSARTGDFTGNTIYF

D: NA
J: TRBJ1-5
V: TRBV19
size: few
DNA: TGTGCCAGTAGTATTGGGACTAATAATCAGCCCCAGCATTTT
CDR3: CASSIGTNNQPQHF

D: TRBD1
J: TRBJ2-7
V: TRBV28
size: NA
DNA: TGTGCCAGCAGTTTGTTACCGGGACAGGGATCCTACGAGCAGTACTTC
CDR3: CASSLLPGQGSYEQYF

D: NA
J: TRBJ1-4
V: TRBV19
size: NA
DNA: TGTGCCAGTGGGAACAGGGATTATGAAAAACTGTTTTTT
CDR3: CASGNRDYEKLFF

D: NA
J: TRBJ1-4
V: TRBV25-1
size: few
DNA: TGTGCCAGCAGTGCCAATCGGGCAGGGGACGGCAGTAATGAAAAACTGTTTTTT
CDR3: CASSANRAGDGSNEKLFF

D: NA
J: TRBJ2-4
V: TRBV30
size: few
DNA: TGTGCCTGGAGAAACGGGAGATGGGGGGTAGGGGCCAAAAACATTCAGTACTTC
CDR3: CAWRNGRWGVGAKNIQYF

D: NA
J: TRBJ2-1
V: TRBV5-6
size: few
DNA: TGTGCCAGCAGCTGGGGGGACTCCTACAATGAGCAGTTCTTC
CDR3: CASSWGDSYNEQFF

D: TRBD1
J: TRBJ1-5
V: TRBV7-8
size: NA
DNA: TGTGCCAGCAGCTTGGACAGGTTGACAAATCAGCCCCAGCATTTT
CDR3: CASSLDRLTNQPQHF

D: NA
J: TRBJ2-3
V: TRBV5-1
size: NA
DNA: TGCGCCAGCAGCTTGGCCGACGGGGTGGGCCCAGATACGCAGTATTTT
CDR3: CASSLADGVGPDTQYF

D: NA
J: TRBJ2-7
V: TRBV5-4
size: NA
DNA: TGTGCCAGCAGCCCCCGGGAAAATGCTTACGAGCAGTACTTC
CDR3: CASSPRENAYEQYF

D: TRBD2
J: TRBJ2-5
V: TRBV28
size: NA
DNA: TGTGCCAGCAGTCCCGGGACTAGCGGGAGGCTAACTCAAGAGACCCAGTACTTC
CDR3: CASSPGTSGRLTQETQYF

D: TRBD1
J: TRBJ2-3
V: TRBV7-7
size: NA
DNA: TGTGCTAGCAGCCGCGGGACAGGGTGGCCAGATACGCAGTATTTT
CDR3: CASSRGTGWPDTQYF

D: TRBD2
J: TRBJ2-3
V: TRBV5-1
size: NA
DNA: TGCGCCAGCAGCCCAAGTGTCGTGGCGGGGGGCTACCCCAGCACAGATACGCAGTATTTT
CDR3: CASSPSVVAGGYPSTDTQYF

D: TRBD1
J: TRBJ1-2
V: TRBV30
size: NA
DNA: TGTGCCTGGAGTCTCCTTCACCCGACAGGGAACTATGGCTACACCTTC
CDR3: CAWSLLHPTGNYGYTF

D: TRBD1
J: TRBJ2-7
V: TRBV11-3
size: NA
DNA: TGTGCCAGCAGCTTAGGCTCCGGGACAGCCTACGAGCAGTACTTC
CDR3: CASSLGSGTAYEQYF

D: NA
J: TRBJ2-7
V: TRBV5-1
size: NA
DNA: TGCGCCAGCAGCAGGTCCGCGGGTGTGAGGAACGAGCAGTACTTC
CDR3: CASSRSAGVRNEQYF

D: NA
J: TRBJ2-5
V: TRBV5-4
size: NA
DNA: TGTGCCAGCAGAGTCACCACCCTACTTAAGATACAAGAGACCCAGTACTTC
CDR3: CASRVTTLLKIQETQYF

D: TRBD2
J: TRBJ2-7
V: TRBV5-1
size: once
DNA: TGCGCCAGCAGCCCCCTTTCTAGCGGGAGGGGATCCTACGAGCAGTACTTC
CDR3: CASSPLSSGRGSYEQYF

D: TRBD1
J: TRBJ1-2
V: TRBV2
size: NA
DNA: TGTGCCAGCAGTGTCGAGACAGGGGTTGATGGCTACACCTTC
CDR3: CASSVETGVDGYTF

D: TRBD2
J: TRBJ2-7
V: TRBV5-4
size: NA
DNA: TGTGCCAGCAGCACCGGGACTAGCGGGGGGGCCCGGGGGTACGAGCAGTACTTC
CDR3: CASSTGTSGGARGYEQYF

D: NA
J: TRBJ1-3
V: TRBV6-1
size: NA
DNA: TGTGCCAGCAGCACGACAGACTCTGGAAACACCATATATTTT
CDR3: CASSTTDSGNTIYF

D: NA
J: TRBJ1-1
V: TRBV6-1
size: NA
DNA: TGTGCCAGCAGTGAATGGGGGGGTCGGACTGAAGCTTTCTTT
CDR3: CASSEWGGRTEAFF

D: NA
J: TRBJ1-5
V: TRBV28
size: once
DNA: TGTGCCAGCACGGGGGGCCCCCCGTGGCCCCAGCATTTT
CDR3: CASTGGPPWPQHF

D: NA
J: TRBJ1-1
V: TRBV7-8
size: NA
DNA: TGTGCCAGCAGCTCAGGAACAGGGTCCTACACTGAAGCTTTCTTT
CDR3: CASSSGTGSYTEAFF

D: TRBD1
J: TRBJ1-2
V: TRBV27
size: NA
DNA: TGTGCCAGCAGCTCTGGGACAGCTAACTATGGCTACACCTTC
CDR3: CASSSGTANYGYTF

D: NA
J: TRBJ1-5
V: TRBV19
size: NA
DNA: TGTGCCAGTAGTATACAGGGAAGCAATCAGCCCCAGCATTTT
CDR3: CASSIQGSNQPQHF

D: TRBD1
J: TRBJ2-7
V: TRBV4-1
size: NA
DNA: TGCGCCAGCAGCCAAGGACAGGGGCTGTACGAGCAGTACTTC
CDR3: CASSQGQGLYEQYF

D: NA
J: TRBJ1-1
V: TRBV4-2
size: NA
DNA: TGTGCCAGCAGCCAAGATCAGGGTCTGGGGACTGAAGCTTTCTTT
CDR3: CASSQDQGLGTEAFF

D: NA
J: TRBJ2-7
V: TRBV6-6
size: NA
DNA: TGTGCCAGTGAACGTCAGGGGTTCGAGCAGTACTTC
CDR3: CASERQGFEQYF

D: NA
J: TRBJ2-7
V: TRBV6-5
size: few
DNA: TGTGCCAGCAGTGCCGCCGGGACTCACTACGAGCAGTACTTC
CDR3: CASSAAGTHYEQYF

D: TRBD1
J: TRBJ2-7
V: TRBV11-2
size: NA
DNA: TGTGCCAGCAGCTTATCCGGATGGACAGGGTCAAAGGAGCAGTACTTC
CDR3: CASSLSGWTGSKEQYF

D: NA
J: TRBJ1-2
V: TRBV4-3
size: NA
DNA: TGCGCCAGCAGCCCGACGAGGGAAGACGGCTACACCTTC
CDR3: CASSPTREDGYTF

D: TRBD1
J: TRBJ2-7
V: TRBV30
size: NA
DNA: TGTGCCTGGAGTGTAATACAGGGGGGAAGCTCCTACGAGCAGTACTTC
CDR3: CAWSVIQGGSSYEQYF

D: NA
J: TRBJ1-2
V: TRBV5-4
size: NA
DNA: TGTGCCAGCAGCATAGATACAGGGCGCTATGGCTACACCTTC
CDR3: CASSIDTGRYGYTF

D: TRBD2
J: TRBJ2-1
V: TRBV6-5
size: NA
DNA: TGTGCCAGCAGTTACAGGGAGGGGAATGAGCAGTTCTTC
CDR3: CASSYREGNEQFF

D: NA
J: TRBJ2-1
V: TRBV5-1
size: NA
DNA: TGCGCCAGCAGCGGGCATATCCCCTACAATGAGCAGTTCTTC
CDR3: CASSGHIPYNEQFF

D: NA
J: TRBJ1-1
V: TRBV11-2
size: few
DNA: TGTGCCAGCAGCGTCCAGGGGACTGAAGCTTTCTTT
CDR3: CASSVQGTEAFF

D: NA
J: TRBJ2-5
V: TRBV4-3
size: NA
DNA: TGCGCCAGCAGCCAAGTCTACAGTGCCCAAGAGACCCAGTACTTC
CDR3: CASSQVYSAQETQYF

D: NA
J: TRBJ1-1
V: TRBV7-9
size: NA
DNA: TGTGCCAGCAGCTTACAGCGGGGCCCCATGAACACTGAAGCTTTCTTT
CDR3: CASSLQRGPMNTEAFF

D: NA
J: TRBJ1-2
V: TRBV30
size: NA
DNA: TGTGCCTGGAGTGCGGACTATGGCTACACCTTC
CDR3: CAWSADYGYTF

D: TRBD1
J: TRBJ2-7
V: TRBV18
size: NA
DNA: TGTGCCAGCTCACCATCGGACAGGGCCGAGCAGTACTTC
CDR3: CASSPSDRAEQYF

D: TRBD1
J: TRBJ2-3
V: TRBV19
size: few
DNA: TGTGCCAGTAGTGGTGCGACAGGGCATCCTAGCACAGATACGCAGTATTTT
CDR3: CASSGATGHPSTDTQYF

D: TRBD2
J: TRBJ2-1
V: TRBV5-1
size: few
DNA: TGCGCCAGCAGCTCGGGTAGCGGGAGACCGGATGAGCAGTTCTTC
CDR3: CASSSGSGRPDEQFF

D: TRBD2
J: TRBJ2-5
V: TRBV10-2
size: NA
DNA: TGCGCCAGCAGTGATTCTAGCGGGAGTGGGACCCAGTACTTC
CDR3: CASSDSSGSGTQYF

D: NA
J: TRBJ1-4
V: TRBV9
size: NA
DNA: TGTGCCAGCAGCGGGGAACCAGGGAACACTAATGAAAAACTGTTTTTT
CDR3: CASSGEPGNTNEKLFF

D: NA
J: TRBJ1-4
V: TRBV11-2
size: NA
DNA: TGTGCCAGCAGCTTGAACAGGGCAGGGGAAAAACTGTTTTTT
CDR3: CASSLNRAGEKLFF

D: TRBD1
J: TRBJ2-5
V: TRBV9
size: NA
DNA: TGTGCCAGCAGCCTCCCTCGGACAGGCGAAGAGACCCAGTACTTC
CDR3: CASSLPRTGEETQYF

D: TRBD1
J: TRBJ2-4
V: TRBV7-2
size: NA
DNA: TGTGCCAGCAGCCCTTACCACACAGCAGGGGGCATCAAAAACATTCAGTACTTC
CDR3: CASSPYHTAGGIKNIQYF

D: NA
J: TRBJ1-4
V: TRBV28
size: NA
DNA: TGTGCCAGCAGTTTATGGCTTTCGGGTGAAAAACTGTTTTTT
CDR3: CASSLWLSGEKLFF